This TCR beta chain stems from a study of identical twins. Study outcomes and limitations: Recombination models fit unrelated individuals' TCR alpha sharing but underestimated twins'. Excess sharing between twins was weaker in beta out-of-frame sequences. Insertions were reduced in abundant cord blood beta clonotypes but not in memory repertoires.

Carrying unique molecular identifiers, the cDNA also gained a universal primer site through template switching. TCRdb independently ran MiXCR on the 5' RACE reads; one entry per CDR3 protein. Here the sample spans 1.5 million to 2 million distinct CDR3 sequences, less than 35% being singletons. About this clonotype itself: The target antigen is unknown.

The CDR3 covers 12 residues. The rearrangement links TRBV21-1 to TRBJ1-2. TRBV21-1 is listed as a pseudogene. This TCR derives from a newborn girl in good health. Sequenced input: cord blood. The CDR3 region has the DNA TGTGCCAGCAGCAAAGCGCTTGAGGGTAGCACCTTC. The encoded protein is CASSKALEGSTF.